One and the same sample provided the 6 T cell receptor beta chains below, sequenced in a study of vaccination and CD4 T cells after COVID-19. These TCRs' antigens remain unknown. Regarding treatment: approximately nine-day PBMC culture with coronavirus spike peptide pools or control peptides (ViraFEST assay). Ahead of the COVID-19 pandemic (2011-2018), the CD4+ T cells of the unexposed donor were collected. CD4+ T cells that had been cultured provided DNA sequenced with the Oncomine TCR Beta short-read assay. MiXCR, run by TCRdb on the PCR reads, gives a single entry per CDR3 protein. The sample shows about 7,700 distinct CDR3 sequences, approximately 44% of them seen only once. The sequencing input was CD4+ T cells from blood, cultured in vitro. The source of these receptors is a human donor in good health.

In this sample, this clonotype turned up a few times. The genes are TRBV7-2 and TRBJ2-5; D may be TRBD2 (6 bases). The CDR3 loop spans 12 amino acids. Germline CDR1 reads SGHTA; CDR2 reads FQGNSA. The V end lost 5 bases, the J end lost 5 bases, and 9 bases lay between the germline ends. CDR3 nucleotides: TGTGCCAGCAGCCGCCGGGGGGAGACCCAGTACTTC. It translates to CASSRRGETQYF. The variable domain in full, completed from reference TRBV7-2 and TRBJ2-5, reads GAGVSQSPSNKVTEKGKDVELRCDPISGHTALYWYRQSLGQGLEFLIYFQGNSAPDKSGLPSDRFSAERTGGSVSTLTIQRTQQEDSAVYLCASSRRGETQYFGPGTRLLVL.

This clonotype was observed once. This chain uses TRBV18 with TRBJ1-1, with 9 bases matching TRBD1. Germline loops: CDR1 KGHSH, CDR2 LQKENI. Germline trimming cut 6 bases from V and 5 bases from J; bases unmatched to any gene: 7. The CDR3 extends over 14 amino acids. DNA for the CDR3: TGTGCCAGCTCCCCTGGACAGGGGCAGACTGAAGCTTTCTTT. It is translated as CASSPGQGQTEAFF.

The chain employs TRBV20-1 and TRBJ1-5, with 7 positions matching TRBD1. Germline assignment: CDR1 DFQATT and CDR2 SNEGSKA (reference sequence). The V segment lost 3 bases and the J segment 4 bases; nucleotides outside the gene matches: 12. The CDR3 length is 16 residues. The CDR3 reads CSARQGDRARNQPQHF. Written as DNA, the CDR3 is TGCAGTGCTAGGCAGGGTGACAGGGCTCGGAATCAGCCCCAGCATTTT.

The V gene is TRBV15, the J gene TRBJ1-5; D is undetermined. Germline assignment: CDR1 LNHNV and CDR2 YYDKDF (reference sequence). CDR3 size: 13 residues. The V end was cut by 0 bases, the J end by 4 bases, with 4 bases between. CDR3 residues: CATSRDMNQPQHF. The CDR3 DNA sequence: TGTGCCACCAGCAGAGATATGAATCAGCCCCAGCATTTT.

The chain is built from TRBV10-2 and TRBJ2-7; D tentatively reads TRBD1 or TRBD2 (5 bases each). Trimming took off 8 bases at V and 3 bases at J, with 14 bases between the two ends. The CDR3 has 13 amino acids. From germline, CDR1 is WSHSY and CDR2 SAAADI. The CDR3 spells CASGGPPRYEQYF. CDR3 nucleotides: TGCGCCAGCGGGGGTCCCCCCCGCTACGAGCAGTACTTC.

The sample holds a few counts of this clonotype. V gene TRBV6-2 or TRBV6-3 combines with J gene TRBJ1-2; D unclear. Trimming stripped 2 bases from V and 3 bases from J, with 7 bases between. Per the germline V gene, CDR1 is MNHEY and CDR2 is SVGEGT. The CDR3 is made up of 13 amino acids. The CDR3: CASSYGGHYGYTF. Written as DNA, the CDR3 is TGTGCCAGCAGTTACGGAGGGCACTATGGCTACACCTTC.